The clone carrying this TCR beta chain was observed many times. Its matching antigen is unknown. The data derive from a study of identical twins. Healthy Caucasians were all of the donors. Study results and caveats: Conclusions rested on cross-sectional statistics rather than following the same donors. For monozygotic twins, models underestimated out-of-frame TCR alpha sharing.

TCRdb reanalysed the 5' RACE reads using MiXCR and keeps one entry per CDR3 protein. The top ten hold about 1.5% of the sample, which has about 890,000 distinct CDR3 sequences, approximately 13% seen once. V was clipped by 3 bases and J by 8 bases, with 10 bases between them. This CDR3 spans 13 amino acids. Germline CDR1 reads SNHLY; CDR2 reads FYNNEI. This sample also belongs to another study, concerning yellow fever vaccine responses in identical twins.

The gene calls are TRBV2 and TRBJ1-4, with D uncertain. This TCR was recovered from a woman under 30 in good health. What was sequenced was PBMCs. The CDR3 DNA is TGTGCCAGCAGTGAGAGGGTAGGGGAAAAACTGTTTTTT. It codes for CASSERVGEKLFF.